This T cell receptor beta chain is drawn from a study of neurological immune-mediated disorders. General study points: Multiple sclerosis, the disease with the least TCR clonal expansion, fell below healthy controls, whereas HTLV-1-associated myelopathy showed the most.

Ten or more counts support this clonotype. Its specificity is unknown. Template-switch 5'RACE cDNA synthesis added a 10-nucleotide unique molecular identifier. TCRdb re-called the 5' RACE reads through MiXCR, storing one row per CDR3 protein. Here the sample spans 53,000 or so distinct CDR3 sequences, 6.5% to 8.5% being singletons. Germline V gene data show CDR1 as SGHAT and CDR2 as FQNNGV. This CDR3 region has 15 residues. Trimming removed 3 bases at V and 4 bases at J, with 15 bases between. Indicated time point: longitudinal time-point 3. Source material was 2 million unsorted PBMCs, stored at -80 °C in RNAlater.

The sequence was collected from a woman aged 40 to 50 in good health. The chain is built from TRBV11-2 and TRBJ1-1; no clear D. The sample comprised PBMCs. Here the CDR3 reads CASSFLGVLGTEAFF. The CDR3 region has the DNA TGTGCCAGCAGCTTTTTGGGCGTGTTGGGCACTGAAGCTTTCTTT.